These T cell receptor beta chains were read from a single sample in a study of shared clonotypes between healthy human individuals. Data came from immunoSEQ multiplex PCR; TCRdb stores just in-frame clones and leaves some out. Of about 1,900,000 clones listed, around 96% are singletons. The sample taken for sequencing was naive CD8+ T cells sorted from blood. The receptors here all came from a man between 18 and 35 years old in good health. The CDR3 runs from the conserved cysteine through the conserved F or W. A D gene is named only where the DNA matches it firmly. A row's size may be missing; if present it is once, few, many or a size class.

v_call	cdr3_length	j_call	d_call	clone_size	cdr3_aa	cdr3_nt
TRBV9	16	TRBJ2-7	TRBD1	.	CASSVSSDGTVYEQYF	TGTGCCAGCAGCGTATCATCCGATGGGACAGTATACGAGCAGTACTTC
TRBV5-6	15	TRBJ1-2	TRBD1	.	CASSLVRAGGDGYTF	TGTGCCAGCAGCTTGGTAAGGGCAGGGGGTGATGGCTACACCTTC
TRBV4-3	15	TRBJ2-7	.	.	CASSQGQGSAYEQYF	TGCGCCAGCAGCCAGGGACAAGGGTCGGCCTACGAGCAGTACTTC
TRBV2	12	TRBJ1-2	.	.	CASSETGDGYTF	TGTGCCAGCAGTGAAACGGGGGATGGCTACACCTTC
TRBV28	13	TRBJ2-2	.	.	CASSRNGAGELFF	TGTGCCAGCAGTCGTAACGGGGCCGGGGAGCTGTTTTTT
TRBV19	12	TRBJ1-2	.	.	CASSIASGGYTF	TGTGCCAGTAGTATCGCATCGGGTGGCTACACCTTC
TRBV10-3	15	TRBJ1-3	.	.	CAISEDRNSGNTIYF	TGTGCCATCAGTGAAGACCGAAACTCTGGAAACACCATATATTTT
TRBV19	12	TRBJ1-6	.	.	CASSPEGSGLHF	TGTGCCAGTAGTCCCGAGGGTTCAGGCCTCCACTTT
TRBV2	12	TRBJ1-2	.	.	CASSVKVLGYTF	TGTGCCAGCAGTGTAAAGGTTCTTGGCTACACCTTC
TRBV5-4	17	TRBJ2-6	.	.	CASVDSGPNSGANVLTF	TGTGCCAGCGTGGACTCCGGACCCAACTCTGGGGCCAACGTCCTGACTTTC
TRBV5-6	13	TRBJ1-5	TRBD1	.	CASSPGGNQPQHF	TGTGCCAGCAGCCCAGGGGGGAATCAGCCCCAGCATTTT
TRBV5-4	14	TRBJ2-7	.	once	CASSLGAGSDEQYF	TGTGCCAGCAGCTTGGGAGCAGGGTCGGACGAGCAGTACTTC
TRBV13	16	TRBJ2-3	TRBD1	.	CASSFEGQGVTDTQYF	TGTGCCAGCAGCTTTGAAGGACAGGGGGTAACAGATACGCAGTATTTT
TRBV10-1	16	TRBJ2-1	TRBD1	.	CASSISTGSSYNEQFF	TGCGCCAGCAGCATATCGACAGGGAGCTCCTACAATGAGCAGTTCTTC
TRBV7-6	13	TRBJ1-1	.	few	CASSLEVNTEAFF	TGTGCCAGCAGCTTAGAGGTGAACACTGAAGCTTTCTTT
TRBV7-9	14	TRBJ2-7	TRBD1	.	CASSSTGFAYEQYF	TGTGCCAGCAGCTCGACAGGGTTTGCCTACGAGCAGTACTTC
TRBV6-5	13	TRBJ2-5	.	once	CASKEPFQETQYF	TGTGCCAGCAAGGAGCCTTTCCAAGAGACCCAGTACTTC